Detailed here is one T cell receptor beta chain. Its antigen remains unidentified. The read comes to an end 3 residues before the CDR3 does, leaving the germline J gene to fill in the end. The meaning of the sample's treatment or condition label: autologous CTL019 cells: CD19 CAR with 4-1BB and CD3 zeta domains. TCR zeta and 4-1BB costimulatory signaling domains were incorporated into the CD19 CAR. T cells for CTL019 manufacturing were collected from peripheral blood by means of leukapheresis. The DNeasy Blood and Tissue Kit was used to extract genomic DNA from pre-infusion T cells, peripheral blood, or sorted post-infusion T cells. This sample was taken from a study of TET2 disruption in CD19-targeted CAR T cells (dated by TCRdb to about 2018). Regarding the research as a whole: No additional inclusion criteria were applied, and the number of samples was determined by the original clinical trial design and by sample availability.

From cysteine to phenylalanine, the CDR3 is 16 amino acids long. The CDR3 was read in part: 39 bases, with the frame set at base 1. Looking up the germline V gene yields CDR1 MNHNS and CDR2 SASEGT. The paper's findings and limits, for the study overall: The conclusions drawn about the patient's CAR T cells were based on extensive analysis of just one subject.

The immunoSEQ assay was used for deep sequencing of the TCR beta chain. The original methods were these. Only productive TCR beta rearrangements were used to compute clonotype frequencies. TCRdb carries this immuneACCESS record with in-frame sequences only. Its versions omit some clonotypes, under half of them owing to an unresolved V gene in the studies checked, with the rest unexplained. From that table come the V and J calls and clone size; the DNA was used to work out D and trimming. The table held for this sample gives roughly 26,000 clones. In total, the top ten clones hold approximately 2% of the sample.

The rearranged chain carries TRBV6-1 and TRBJ2-4; TRBD2 is a weak D gene call, 5 bases matching. The receptor was derived from a man in his 70s with chronic lymphocytic leukemia. Sequencing used CD8- CAR+ T cells sorted from cultured blood T cells, obtained for CD19 CAR T cell therapy. Interpreted using the paper, the cell subset or site label stands for: CD8-negative CAR-positive T cells from the infusion product. The CDR3 region: CASSEHGVGSNQPQYF. The sequenced CDR3 bases are TGTGCCAGCAGTGAACACGGGGTCGGAAGCAATCAGCCT.